This TCR beta chain was documented in a study of tumor-infiltrating lymphocytes in primary liver carcinoma. For the study at large: Men and women, 30 to 69 years of age, made up the patients. Sequencing of the samples generated roughly 3.5 to 7.5 million productive TCRbeta reads, with similar yields across tissue types.

As regards this clonotype: Antigen unknown. A junction end diverges from the germline sequence, so it may reflect a read error.

A primer in the constant region served to generate TCR beta cDNA from 450 to 600 ng of total RNA. Employing slightly modified ARM-PCR, three nested multiplex PCR rounds were run, and these gave rise to the TCR beta libraries. TRBV1-TRBV30 forward primers paired with a C-beta reverse primer were used in the first two PCR rounds, which ran 9 to 10 cycles each. Via MiXCR, TCRdb re-called the multiplex PCR reads, giving one row per CDR3 protein. The sample has approximately 37,000 distinct CDR3 sequences; more than 60% are singletons. Study-wide points: The study found a significantly higher top-250-clone fraction in tumors than in blood (p = 0.039).

Co-extraction of RNA and DNA was performed on about 18-33 mg of unsorted bulk tissue. By surgical resection, the patients were treated for their primary liver carcinoma. The length of the CDR3 is 16 residues. Germline V gives CDR1 MDHEN, CDR2 SYDVKM. Sample: tumor-adjacent normal liver tissue. The chain is built from TRBV28 and TRBJ2-6, with D perhaps TRBD1 (5 bases). This sequence was found in a man aged 40-49 years with primary liver carcinoma and hepatitis B virus infection. The CDR3 sequence: CASTNKGNSGADVLTF. For the CDR3, the DNA is TGTGCCAGCACTAACAAGGGTAACTCTGGGGCCGACGTCCTGACTTTC.